The sequence of this T cell receptor beta chain was determined in a study of blood T cell repertoires in COVID-19. This clone was seen a few times. CDR3 length: 14 amino acids. V lost 5 bases and J 4 bases, leaving 14 bases between the germline ends. Germline CDR1 LNHDA, CDR2 SQIVND (reference sequence). Using immunoSEQ multiplex PCR, the repertoire was profiled, and TCRdb retains in-frame clones only, with some absent. The profile shows around 220,000 clones, 80% of them singletons. This chain joins TRBV19 and TRBJ1-2; the D gene is possibly TRBD1 (5 bases). The sequence came from a woman in her 40s with acute COVID-19. The sample taken for sequencing was PBMCs or T cells enriched from blood (not recorded which). The CDR3 region has the DNA TGTGCCAGTAGTCCCCGGAGTAGGGGCTATGGCTACACCTTC. Its translation: CASSPRSRGYGYTF.